This TCR beta chain was identified in a study of shared clonotypes between healthy human individuals. Generated by immunoSEQ multiplex PCR, the TCRdb table keeps only in-frame clones and is missing some. This repertoire shows 490,000 or so clones, 76% found once; its top ten account for around 13%. The V gene end was trimmed by 7 bases and the J gene end by 2 bases; junction bases not matched to a gene: 4. Germline V lookup: CDR1 LNHDA, CDR2 SQIVND (reference sequence). There are 14 residues in the CDR3. The sample holds a few counts of this clone. The sample comprised PBMCs. This clonotype originated in a woman aged 40 to 50 in good health. Some clones in this sample may be carry-over from other donors' samples. This chain uses TRBV19 with TRBJ2-2; 7 bases are a match to TRBD1. DNA for the CDR3: TGTGCCAGTAATAACAGGGGTAACACCGGGGAGCTGTTTTTT. Its protein is CASNNRGNTGELFF.